These 14 T cell receptor beta chains came from one sample sequenced in a study of T-cell reconstitution after alpha-beta-depleted transplantation in children. TCRbeta library construction was performed incorporating unique molecular identifiers. TCRdb called the PCR reads again in MiXCR, with one record for every CDR3 protein. The data show about 420,000 distinct CDR3 sequences, 15% to 20% seen once. Source: PBMCs, mostly from graft donor cells, taken 360 days after TCRalphabeta/CD19-depleted stem cell transplant. The receptors come from a boy in the first two years of life who had a stem cell transplant for Wiskott-Aldrich syndrome, so the T cells may come from the graft donor.

This clonotype was seen a handful of times. This rearrangement joins TRBV6-1 to TRBJ2-7; tentative D call: TRBD2 (5 bases). From germline, CDR1 is MNHNS and CDR2 SASEGT. With 6 bases removed from V and 0 bases from J, the gap between germline ends came to 12 bases. This CDR3 is built from 14 residues. For the CDR3, the DNA is TGTGCCAGCAGACTGGGAGAGTTCTCCTACGAGCAGTACTTC. Translating it yields CASRLGEFSYEQYF.

J is TRBJ2-2 and V is TRBV21-1; TRBD1 reflects the table's D call only, with no check against the DNA. TRBV21-1 is labeled a pseudogene. CDR3 length: 15 residues. CDR3 region: CASIIQGGDTGELFF. The CDR3 DNA sequence: TGTGCCAGCATAATTCAGGGGGGGGACACCGGGGAGCTGTTTTTT.

This clonotype was picked up a small number of times. CDR3: CASSRGPKGTQYF. The CDR3 bases are TGTGCCAGCAGCCGGGGACCCAAAGGTACGCAGTATTTT. The chain combines TRBV12-3 or TRBV12-4 with TRBJ2-3; D may match TRBD1 or TRBD2 (5 bases each). The germline V and J ends were trimmed by 6 bases and 8 bases, with 15 bases remaining between them. The CDR3 has 13 residues.

This clonotype was seen a few times. This chain uses TRBV29-1 with TRBJ1-1; maybe TRBD1 (6 bases). Trimming cost V 4 bases and J 1 base, with 13 bases left between them. The CDR3 runs 14 residues. CDR1 and CDR2 from the germline V gene are SQVTM and ANQGSEA. This chain's CDR3 is CSVANRVKNTEAFF. The CDR3 region has the DNA TGCAGCGTTGCCAACAGGGTGAAGAACACTGAAGCTTTCTTT.

This clonotype has more than one count but fewer than ten. The V gene is TRBV5-1, the J gene TRBJ1-4; D gene uncertain. The CDR3 consists of 15 residues. Deletions cut 0 bases from V and 5 bases from J, with 11 bases between. Germline-derived CDR1 and CDR2 are SGHRS and YFSETQ. CDR3 region: CASSLGVGQNEKLFF. CDR3 DNA: TGCGCCAGCAGCTTGGGGGTAGGGCAGAATGAAAAACTGTTTTTT.

This clonotype showed up just a few times. The chain links TRBV7-6 to TRBJ1-2; D is possibly TRBD1 (5 bases). V lost 1 base and J lost 6, with 15 bases in between. The CDR3 has 15 residues. CDR1 and CDR2 from the germline V gene are SGHVS and FNYEAQ. CDR3 sequence reads: CASSLEAPGIHGYTF. In DNA, the CDR3 is TGTGCCAGCAGCTTAGAAGCGCCAGGGATACATGGCTACACCTTC.

The rearrangement uses TRBV12-3 or TRBV12-4 and TRBJ1-2, with no clear D. V lost 4 bases to trimming and J lost 0 bases, with 9 bases between them. The CDR3 is made up of 14 amino acids. The CDR3 reads CASSSDYPNYGYTF. CDR3 DNA sequence: TGTGCCAGCAGTTCAGATTATCCTAACTATGGCTACACCTTC.

This clonotype was picked up a small number of times. The rearrangement links TRBV12-3 or TRBV12-4 to TRBJ2-1; 8 bases fit TRBD2. V was pared by 1 base and J by 8 bases, with 10 bases of the junction left unmatched. The CDR3 totals 16 residues. The CDR3 sequence: CASSLGSSGSVDEQFF. The CDR3 DNA sequence: TGTGCCAGCAGTTTAGGGTCCAGCGGGAGCGTGGATGAGCAGTTCTTC.

This chain links TRBV20-1 with TRBJ1-6; TRBD1 agrees at 9 bases. Germline V gene data show CDR1 as DFQATT and CDR2 as SNEGSKA (reference sequence). After removal of 6 bases from V and 3 bases from J, the junction contained 6 bases not matched to a gene. CDR3 length: 15 amino acids. CDR3 sequence reads: CSATTGGLYNSPLHF. CDR3 bases: TGCAGTGCAACCACAGGGGGCCTCTATAATTCACCCCTCCACTTT.

V and J are TRBV7-9 and TRBJ2-1, with 14 bases matching TRBD2. V was clipped by 2 bases and J by 8 bases; unmatched bases: 8. The CDR3 has 17 amino acids. Germline loops: CDR1 SEHNR, CDR2 FQNEAQ (reference sequence). CDR3 amino acids: CASSLLWGLAGAHEQFF. For the CDR3, the DNA is TGTGCCAGCAGCTTATTATGGGGACTAGCGGGGGCCCATGAGCAGTTCTTC. Full variable domain (rest looked up from reference TRBV7-9 and TRBJ2-1): DTGVSQNPRHKITKRGQNVTFRCDPISEHNRLYWYRQTLGQGPEFLTYFQNEAQLEKSRLLSDRFSAERPKGSFSTLEIQRTEQGDSAMYLCASSLLWGLAGAHEQFFGPGTRLTVL.

This clonotype was picked up a small number of times. This chain links TRBV20-1 with TRBJ1-2; no clear D. The CDR3 runs to 9 residues. Germline-derived CDR1 and CDR2 are DFQATT and SNEGSKA (reference sequence). The ends were cut back, 4 bases at V and 8 bases at J, with 5 bases in the middle. The chain's CDR3 is CSATGGYTF. CDR3 nucleotides: TGCAGTGCTACGGGCGGCTACACCTTC.

This clonotype has a handful of counts. The V call is TRBV25-1, the J call TRBJ1-1; D is ambiguous. The V end lost 4 bases, the J end lost 0 bases, and 12 bases lay between the germline ends. The CDR3 has 15 amino acids. Germline loops: CDR1 MGHDK, CDR2 SYGVNS. This CDR3 reads CASSADITMNTEAFF. As DNA, the CDR3 is TGTGCCAGCAGTGCCGACATAACCATGAACACTGAAGCTTTCTTT.

This clonotype turned up a few times. The chain recombines TRBV9 with TRBJ2-1, with a weak D call TRBD2 (6 bases). The CDR3 is 16 residues long. Germline V CDR1 and CDR2: SGDLS, YYNGEE. Trimming cost V 3 bases and J 4 bases, with 17 bases left between them. CDR3 DNA sequence: TGTGCCAGCAGCGAGGACATAGCGGACCTGTACAATGAGCAGTTCTTC. As protein: CASSEDIADLYNEQFF. Together with reference TRBV9 and TRBJ2-1, the CDR3 gives the full variable domain: DSGVTQTPKHLITATGQRVTLRCSPRSGDLSVYWYQQSLDQGLQFLIQYYNGEERAKGNILERFSAQQFPDLHSELNLSSLELGDSALYFCASSEDIADLYNEQFFGPGTRLTVL.

This chain connects TRBV9 to TRBJ2-3, with D maybe TRBD2 (6 bases). The ends were cut back, 0 bases at V and 5 bases at J, with 13 bases in the middle. There are 15 residues in the CDR3. The germline gives CDR1 SGDLS, CDR2 YYNGEE. The CDR3 bases are TGTGCCAGCAGCGTAGGGGGAGGCCGGGGAGATACGCAGTATTTT. This encodes CASSVGGGRGDTQYF.